A selection of T cell receptor beta chains follows, all from one sample in a study of T-cell reconstitution after alpha-beta-depleted transplantation in children. TCRdb independently ran MiXCR on the PCR reads; one entry per CDR3 protein. The table lists roughly 500,000 distinct CDR3 sequences, about 33% of them singletons, with 2% to 3% in the top ten. The material was PBMCs from the stem cell graft donor, obtained from the stem cell graft. All receptors come from a human donor who donated a stem cell graft to a child with aplastic anemia. Each CDR3 is given with its conserved first and last residue. Each record gives: J gene, V gene, clone size, D gene, CDR3 DNA, CDR3 protein. D genes are given only for firm matches. Not every row has a clone size; where given, it reads once, few, many or a size class.

>TRBJ2-2|TRBV5-8|few|-
TGTGCCAGCAGCTCGGGGGGCAGAGGGAATACCGGGGAGCTGTTTTTT
CASSSGGRGNTGELFF
>TRBJ2-1|TRBV20-1|-|-
TGCAGTGCTAGAGAAGGTAACCATGAGCAGTTCTTC
CSAREGNHEQFF
>TRBJ2-2|TRBV29-1|few|-
TGCAGCGTTTTAGGCACCGGGGAGCTGTTTTTT
CSVLGTGELFF
>TRBJ2-1|TRBV20-1|few|TRBD2
TGCAGTGCTAAAGGACTAGCGGGCTATGAGCAGTTCTTC
CSAKGLAGYEQFF
>TRBJ2-7|TRBV28|-|TRBD1
TGTGCCAGCAGCCCCGGCGACAGGGCGGAATCCTACGAGCAGTACTTC
CASSPGDRAESYEQYF
>TRBJ1-2|TRBV19|-|-
TGTGCCAGTAGTACGGCAGGGACGGGCTATGGCTACACCTTC
CASSTAGTGYGYTF
>TRBJ2-7|TRBV5-6|few|-
TGTGCCAGCAGTCGGGTGGATTACGAGCAGTACTTC
CASSRVDYEQYF
>TRBJ2-2|TRBV12-3/TRBV12-4|-|TRBD1
TGTGCCAGCACGGGACAGGGGAGAAACACCGGGGAGCTGTTTTTT
CASTGQGRNTGELFF
>TRBJ2-5|TRBV12-3/TRBV12-4|-|-
TGTGCCAGCAGTTTTCGGGGGCTTGCAGAGACCCAGTACTTC
CASSFRGLAETQYF
>TRBJ2-7|TRBV12-3/TRBV12-4|few|TRBD2
TGTGCCAGCAAACTTACTAGCGGGACAGTTGAGCAGTACTTC
CASKLTSGTVEQYF
>TRBJ2-5|TRBV27|-|TRBD1
TGTGCCAGCAGCCCCCTAGGACAGGGGTTGAGAAAGACCCAGTACTTC
CASSPLGQGLRKTQYF
>TRBJ1-2|TRBV19|-|-
TGTGCCAGTGGAGCTTATGGCTACACCTTC
CASGAYGYTF
>TRBJ2-1|TRBV12-3/TRBV12-4|-|TRBD2
TGTGCCAGCAGTCCGGGACTAGCGGGATGGGAGCAGTTCTTC
CASSPGLAGWEQFF
>TRBJ2-1|TRBV28|-|TRBD2
TGTGCCAGCAGTTTATTAGCGGGTGGAGGGGAGCAGTTCTTC
CASSLLAGGGEQFF
>TRBJ2-2|TRBV6-5|-|TRBD2
TGTGCCAGCAGTTACCGCGGGAGGGCCAACACCGGGGAGCTGTTTTTT
CASSYRGRANTGELFF
>TRBJ2-7|TRBV18|-|-
TGTGCCAGCTCACCGAACATAATAGGGGCAAACGACGAGCAGTACTTC
CASSPNIIGANDEQYF
>TRBJ2-1|TRBV10-1|few|-
TGCGCCAGCAGTGCAACACGGATCTCCTACAATGAGCAGTTCTTC
CASSATRISYNEQFF
>TRBJ1-2|TRBV12-3/TRBV12-4|few|-
TGTGCCAGCAGTTTAGCTGGAGAGGCCTCCAGGGGCTACACCTTC
CASSLAGEASRGYTF
>TRBJ1-1|TRBV19|-|-
TGTGCCAGTAGTATGAGGGGCTTAGGGACTGAAGCTTTCTTT
CASSMRGLGTEAFF
>TRBJ1-2|TRBV20-1|-|-
TGCAGTGCTAGTGAAGGCGGAAAATATGGCTACACCTTC
CSASEGGKYGYTF
>TRBJ1-2|TRBV29-1|few|-
TGCAGCGTTGAGGGGGGCGCCCACTATGGCTACACCTTC
CSVEGGAHYGYTF
>TRBJ2-1|TRBV5-1|-|TRBD2
TGCGCCAGCAGCGCAGCCGGGACTAGTTACAATGAGCAGTTCTTC
CASSAAGTSYNEQFF
>TRBJ1-3|TRBV6-1|-|-
TGTGCCAGCAGACGCCTCGGGGGAGCCGGGTCTGGAAACACCATATATTTT
CASRRLGGAGSGNTIYF
>TRBJ1-1|TRBV19|few|-
TGTGCCAGTAGTATCGATATCGGCGAAGCTTTCTTT
CASSIDIGEAFF
>TRBJ2-1|TRBV5-1|few|TRBD2
TGCGCCAGCAGCCCAGGGACTAGCGGCAATGAGCAGTTCTTC
CASSPGTSGNEQFF
>TRBJ2-3|TRBV5-4|-|TRBD2
TGTGCCAGCAGCCGGGTTGGGGAGGGAGATACGCAGTATTTT
CASSRVGEGDTQYF
>TRBJ2-5|TRBV5-4|-|TRBD1
TGTGCCAGCAGCTTGGGGGACAGGGGAGAGACCCAGTACTTC
CASSLGDRGETQYF
>TRBJ2-3|TRBV29-1|-|TRBD2
TGCAGCGTTGAAGGTCCCCCGGGACTACCCCCAGATACGCAGTATTTT
CSVEGPPGLPPDTQYF
>TRBJ2-7|TRBV29-1|few|-
TGCAGCGTTGTGCGGGGCCACGAGCAGTACTTC
CSVVRGHEQYF
>TRBJ1-2|TRBV19|-|TRBD1
TGTGCCAGTAGTCCCGGACAGGGGCCATTGGGTGGCTACACCTTC
CASSPGQGPLGGYTF
>TRBJ1-1|TRBV5-5|few|TRBD1
TGTGCCAGCAGCTTTGGGCCGACAGGGTTTCGCACTGAAGCTTTCTTT
CASSFGPTGFRTEAFF
>TRBJ2-5|TRBV10-3|few|-
TGTGCCATCAGGGAGGACGCGAAGGGGGTGGAGACCCAGTACTTC
CAIREDAKGVETQYF
>TRBJ1-1|TRBV19|-|-
TGTGCCAGTTATACAGACACTGAAGCTTTCTTT
CASYTDTEAFF
>TRBJ1-2|TRBV28|few|TRBD1
TGTGCCAGCACAATAAGGACAGGGGTTGTCTATGGCTACACCTTC
CASTIRTGVVYGYTF
>TRBJ2-2|TRBV6-1|few|-
TGTGCCAGCAGTCTCCGACAGAGGATGGGCGGGGAGCTGTTTTTT
CASSLRQRMGGELFF
>TRBJ1-4|TRBV29-1|-|-
TGCAGCGTTGGGGGGGGCCCAGGTGAAAAACTGTTTTTT
CSVGGGPGEKLFF
>TRBJ2-4|TRBV28|-|TRBD2
TGTGCCAGCAGTTTCGGGGGGGAGGGTCAAAACATTCAGTACTTC
CASSFGGEGQNIQYF
>TRBJ2-3|TRBV20-1|few|-
TGCAGTGCAAAACCGCCTCCCTCCGCACGTGGAGATACGCAGTATTTT
CSAKPPPSARGDTQYF
>TRBJ2-5|TRBV9|-|-
TGTGCCAGCAGCGTAGGGGAACGACTTGAGACCCAGTACTTC
CASSVGERLETQYF
>TRBJ2-1|TRBV27|-|-
TGTGCCAGCAGTTTACACAGGTACAATGAGCAGTTCTTC
CASSLHRYNEQFF
>TRBJ1-5|TRBV12-3/TRBV12-4|few|-
TGTGCCAGCAGTCCAGGGTTCCATAATCAGCCCCAGCATTTT
CASSPGFHNQPQHF
>TRBJ2-2|TRBV7-3|few|-
TGTGCCAGCAGCCCTCCTGGGGGGTCGACCGGGGAGCTGTTTTTT
CASSPPGGSTGELFF